Shown below are 17 T cell receptor beta chains from a single sample sequenced in a study of TIL therapy for anti-PD-1-resistant metastatic lung cancer. Time point noted: pre-treatment sample, taken before nivolumab and TIL therapy. This was the immunoSEQ v3 assay. The repertoire was sequenced with immunoSEQ multiplex PCR; TCRdb's copy has only in-frame clones and lacks some. The sample contains about 53,000 clones, over 70% of which appear only once. The material sequenced was blood, taken at baseline. The receptors derive from a person between 30 and 79 years old with non-small cell lung cancer.

This clone was found a few times. Written as DNA, the CDR3 is TGTGCCAGCGCGGCACAGGGCGGAGTTGGGCAGCCCCAGCATTTT. Its translation is CASAAQGGVGQPQHF. The chain couples TRBV2 to TRBJ1-5; D may be TRBD1 (6 bases). CDR1 is SNHLY, CDR2 FYNNEI, per germline. The CDR3 sequence is 15 residues long. Trimming cost V 8 bases and J 7 bases, with 21 bases left between them. The entire variable domain, with the rest obtained from reference TRBV2 and TRBJ1-5, is as follows: EPEVTQTPSHQVTQMGQEVILRCVPISNHLYFYWYRQILGQKVEFLVSFYNNEISEKSEIFDDQFSVERPDGSNFTLKIRSTKLEDSAMYFCASAAQGGVGQPQHFGDGTRLSIL.

CDR3 sequence reads: CASTFSGSNEQYF. The CDR3, as DNA: TGTGCCAGCACCTTTAGCGGGAGTAACGAGCAGTACTTC. The chain recombines TRBV2 with TRBJ2-7; the match to TRBD2 covers 9 bases. The CDR3 covers 13 residues. Germline-derived CDR1 and CDR2 are SNHLY and FYNNEI. V lost 7 bases and J lost 5; bases outside the gene matches: 6.

V is TRBV6-4 and J is TRBJ2-1; D unclear. Germline loops: CDR1 MRHNA, CDR2 SNTAGT. CDR3 length: 12 amino acids. V lost 7 bases, J lost 3 bases, and 7 bases lay in between. The CDR3, as DNA: TGTGCCAGCATCCGCTACTACAATGAGCAGTTCTTC. This encodes CASIRYYNEQFF.

The V call is TRBV7-7, the J call TRBJ2-2; D gene unclear. This CDR3 spans 14 amino acids. Germline V CDR1 and CDR2: SSHAT, FNYEAQ (reference sequence). Trimming took off 4 bases at V and 0 bases at J, with 6 bases between the two ends. DNA for the CDR3: TGTGCCAGCAGCTCCTACTCGAACACCGGGGAGCTGTTTTTT. Its translation: CASSSYSNTGELFF.

J is TRBJ1-3 and V is TRBV9; a possible D gene is TRBD1 (6 bases). Looked up from germline, CDR1 is SGDLS and CDR2 is YYNGEE. The CDR3 runs to 16 residues. Deletions cut 3 bases from V and 0 bases from J, with 13 bases between. The CDR3 protein is CASSGDGQSSGNTIYF. DNA of the CDR3: TGTGCCAGCAGCGGGGACGGACAGAGCTCTGGAAACACCATATATTTT.

The chain couples TRBV27 to TRBJ2-5; D perhaps matches TRBD2 (6 bases). CDR1 MNHEY and CDR2 SMNVEV come from the germline V gene (reference sequence). The CDR3 is made up of 14 amino acids. The V and J ends lost 4 bases and 4 bases respectively, with 13 bases between them. The CDR3 DNA reads as TGTGCCAGCAGTTCGGAGGGGCGGAGAGAGACCCAGTACTTC. Encoded protein: CASSSEGRRETQYF.

The chain is built from TRBV2 and TRBJ2-3, with D hard to call. The CDR3 has 12 amino acids. Germline V lookup: CDR1 SNHLY, CDR2 FYNNEI. Between the trimmed V and J ends, which lost 6 bases and 2 bases, there was a span of 6 bases. CDR3 region: CASRLITDTQYF. The CDR3 bases are TGTGCCAGCAGACTGATCACAGATACGCAGTATTTT. Full variable domain (missing parts from reference TRBV2 and TRBJ2-3): EPEVTQTPSHQVTQMGQEVILRCVPISNHLYFYWYRQILGQKVEFLVSFYNNEISEKSEIFDDQFSVERPDGSNFTLKIRSTKLEDSAMYFCASRLITDTQYFGPGTRLTVL.

The CDR3 bases are TGCGCCAGCAGCTGGGAACGGGACTCTGGAAACACCATATATTTT. Translating gives CASSWERDSGNTIYF. The chain is built from TRBV5-1 and TRBJ1-3; D remains unclear. The CDR3 has 15 residues. CDR1 SGHRS and CDR2 YFSETQ come from the germline V gene. V was trimmed by 3 bases and J by 0 bases, leaving 10 bases between them.

The chain recombines TRBV28 with TRBJ2-1; TRBD2 matches at 13 bases. J lost 5 bases, V lost 3 bases, and 1 base had no gene match. This CDR3 is built from 15 residues. Germline assignment: CDR1 MDHEN and CDR2 SYDVKM. The CDR3 coding sequence is TGTGCCAGCAGTTTCGGGACTAGCGGGAACAATGAGCAGTTCTTC. Translated: CASSFGTSGNNEQFF.

The chain carries TRBV7-3 and TRBJ1-2; D ambiguous. Germline loops: CDR1 SGHTA, CDR2 FQGTGA. This CDR3 contains 15 residues. The V and J ends lost 5 bases and 5 bases respectively, with 18 bases between them. The CDR3 nucleotides read TGTGCCAGCAGCCTCACAAGGATCGGGGAATATGGCTACACCTTC. This codes for CASSLTRIGEYGYTF.

V usage is TRBV6-5 and J usage is TRBJ1-1; D is unclear. This CDR3 region has 13 residues. V shed 6 bases and J shed 4 bases, with 12 bases lying between them. The germline V gene encodes CDR1 MNHEY and CDR2 SVGAGI. The CDR3 reads CASSRISGTEAFF. CDR3 nucleotides: TGTGCCAGCAGCCGGATCAGTGGCACTGAAGCTTTCTTT.

Only a few counts were recorded for this clone. The V call is TRBV18, the J call TRBJ1-1; 8 nucleotides align to TRBD1. Germline CDR1 reads KGHSH; CDR2 reads LQKENI. V gave up 5 bases and J gave up 3 bases; unmatched junction bases: 5. The CDR3 spans 14 residues. CDR3 bases: TGTGCCAGCTCATCGGGACAGGAAGACACTGAAGCTTTCTTT. This codes for CASSSGQEDTEAFF.

The chain combines TRBV11-3 with TRBJ1-2, with 7 bases lining up with TRBD1. This CDR3 is 11 amino acids long. Germline CDR1 is SGHNT and CDR2 is YENEEA. Trimming cost V 6 bases and J 8 bases; bases outside gene matches: 3. The CDR3 spells CASSKTGGYTF. In nucleotides, the CDR3 is TGTGCCAGCAGTAAGACAGGGGGCTACACCTTC.

The gene calls are TRBV7-8 and TRBJ1-4; D perhaps matches TRBD1 (5 bases). The germline V and J ends were trimmed by 6 bases and 10 bases, with 15 bases remaining between them. The length of the CDR3 is 13 residues. Germline CDR1 and CDR2: SGHVS and FQNEAQ. The CDR3 DNA reads as TGTGCCAGCAGACTGACAGAGGACGGAAAACTGTTTTTT. It translates to CASRLTEDGKLFF.

The chain employs TRBV4-3 and TRBJ2-5; TRBD2 matches at 8 bases. The CDR3 is made up of 15 amino acids. Germline V gene data show CDR1 as LGHNA and CDR2 as YSLEER. J was trimmed by 4 bases and V by 4 bases; bases with no gene match: 8. CDR3 sequence reads: CASSRNLAGGETQYF. CDR3 DNA sequence: TGCGCCAGCAGCCGAAACCTAGCGGGCGGAGAGACCCAGTACTTC.

This clone was recorded once. V and J are TRBV7-6 and TRBJ2-1, with 8 bases that match TRBD2. The germline CDR1 and CDR2 sequences are SGHVS and FNYEAQ. Trimming removed 5 bases from V and 7 bases from J; junction bases left unmatched: 7. This CDR3 is 14 amino acids long. The CDR3 sequence: CASSKIAGRNEQFF. CDR3 nucleotides: TGTGCCAGCAGCAAGATAGCGGGACGTAATGAGCAGTTCTTC.

The table lists this clone with a few counts. Germline is not matched at one junction end, which may reflect a read error. The chain recombines TRBV4-3 with TRBJ2-2; no definite D call. The CDR3 is made up of 14 amino acids. CDR1 and CDR2 (germline): LGHNA, YSLEER. CDR3 protein: CASSQAGNPGELFF. CDR3 nucleotide sequence: TGCGCCAGCAGCCAAGCTGGGAACCCCGGGGAGCTGTTTTTT.